A single sample is the source of the 10 T cell receptor beta chains below, sequenced in a study of shared clonotypes between healthy human individuals. Sequencing was performed with immunoSEQ multiplex PCR; in TCRdb, only in-frame clones are kept and a portion is missing. The top ten clones hold over 10% of a sample with about 480,000 clones, less than 85% of them seen once. Source material: PBMCs. Every receptor here comes from a woman in her forties in good health. Some clones in this sample may be carry-over from other donors' samples.

On this clone: Other DNA sequences in the sample encode the same CDR3. This rearrangement joins TRBV6-5 to TRBJ1-2, with a possible D match to TRBD1 (5 bases). The CDR3 spans 12 residues. The germline gives CDR1 MNHEY, CDR2 SVGAGI. V was cut by 7 bases and J by 5 bases, with 11 bases left in between. CDR3 nucleotides: TGTGCCAGCAAGGAGGGGAGGTATGGCTACACCTTC. Its protein is CASKEGRYGYTF.

CDR3 bases: TGTGCCAGCAGTCCCGGGAGTCGCGAGCAGTTCTTC. Amino acids: CASSPGSREQFF. This chain uses TRBV6-6 with TRBJ2-1, with D perhaps TRBD2 (6 bases). Per the germline V gene, CDR1 is MNHNY and CDR2 is SVGAGI (reference sequence). This CDR3 has 12 residues. Trimming shortened V by 5 bases and J by 10 bases, and 12 bases separated the two germline ends.

This clone has a single count. The rearrangement uses TRBV18 and TRBJ1-1; no clear D gene. The CDR3 has 16 amino acids. Germline values: CDR1 KGHSH, CDR2 LQKENI. Trimming took 1 base from V and 4 from J, leaving 16 bases between them. CDR3 sequence (DNA): TGTGCCAGCTCACCACAGTCCCAGCCTAGGACCACTGAAGCTTTCTTT. Protein sequence: CASSPQSQPRTTEAFF.

The rearrangement joins TRBV20-1 to TRBJ2-7; 8 bases match TRBD1. The junction had 10 bases not matched to a gene; V was cut back by 6 bases and J by 12 bases. Germline-derived CDR1 and CDR2 are DFQATT and SNEGSKA (reference sequence). CDR3 length: 11 residues. The CDR3 protein is CSATEGTGRYF. The CDR3, as DNA: TGCAGTGCGACGGAAGGGACAGGTCGGTACTTC.

The gene calls are TRBV5-1 and TRBJ2-1; 13 bases line up with TRBD2. V was clipped by 4 bases and J by 5 bases; unmatched bases: 9. This CDR3 comprises 17 residues. Germline V gene sequence: CDR1 SGHRS, CDR2 YFSETQ. The CDR3 DNA is TGCGCCAGCAGCCCCCAACCGGGACTAGCGGGAAACAATGAGCAGTTCTTC. Translation gives CASSPQPGLAGNNEQFF. Drawing the rest from reference TRBV5-1 and TRBJ2-1, the complete variable domain is KAGVTQTPRYLIKTRGQQVTLSCSPISGHRSVSWYQQTPGQGLQFLFEYFSETQRNKGNFPGRFSGRQFSNSRSEMNVSTLELGDSALYLCASSPQPGLAGNNEQFFGPGTRLTVL.

The V gene is TRBV5-4, the J gene TRBJ2-1; D remains unclear. Trimming left V 4 bases short and J 9 bases short, with 11 bases between. CDR3 length: 12 amino acids. CDR1 and CDR2 from the germline V gene are SGHNT and YYREEE (reference sequence). In DNA form, the CDR3 reads TGTGCCAGCAGCCTGTGGCAGACTGAGCAGTTCTTC. Its protein product is CASSLWQTEQFF.

The chain combines TRBV15 with TRBJ2-3, with D uncertain. CDR3 length equals 14 residues. Germline CDR1 is LNHNV and CDR2 is YYDKDF (reference sequence). Trimming took off 0 bases at V and 4 bases at J, with 8 bases between the two ends. This CDR3 is CATSRDLLADTQYF. CDR3 nucleotide sequence: TGTGCCACCAGCAGAGATCTGTTGGCAGATACGCAGTATTTT.

The CDR3 DNA sequence: TGTGCCAGTAGTACCCCAGGGTCAGATACGCAGTATTTT. Amino acid sequence: CASSTPGSDTQYF. The chain couples TRBV19 to TRBJ2-3; D may be TRBD1 (5 bases). This CDR3 comprises 13 residues. The V end was cut by 4 bases, the J end by 4 bases, with 9 bases between. Germline V gives CDR1 LNHDA, CDR2 SQIVND (reference sequence).

The chain employs TRBV10-2 and TRBJ2-1; tentative D call: TRBD2 (5 bases). The V end lost 8 bases, the J end lost 0 bases, and 11 bases lay between the germline ends. The CDR3 totals 14 residues. In germline, CDR1 is WSHSY, CDR2 SAAADI. CDR3 bases: TGCGCCAGCGCCAGACTAAACTCCTACAATGAGCAGTTCTTC. This codes for CASARLNSYNEQFF.

The chain employs TRBV29-1 and TRBJ1-3, with 7 bases fitting TRBD1. The germline CDR1 and CDR2 sequences are SQVTM and ANQGSEA. V lost 5 bases, J lost 0 bases, and 10 bases stayed unmatched. The CDR3 spans 16 residues. This CDR3 reads CSVLFPGQSSGNTIYF. As DNA, the CDR3 is TGCAGCGTTCTTTTTCCGGGACAGAGCTCTGGAAACACCATATATTTT.